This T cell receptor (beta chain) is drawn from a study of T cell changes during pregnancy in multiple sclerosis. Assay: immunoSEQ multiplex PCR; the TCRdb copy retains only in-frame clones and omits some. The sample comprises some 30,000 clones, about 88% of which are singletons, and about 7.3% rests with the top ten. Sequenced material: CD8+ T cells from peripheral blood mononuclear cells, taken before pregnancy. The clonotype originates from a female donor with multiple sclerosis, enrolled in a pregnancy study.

The CDR3 DNA reads TGTGCCTCACAAGACGAGGATTACCAGCCCCAGCATTTT. Its translation: CASQDEDYQPQHF. V and J are TRBV19 and TRBJ1-5; D is uncertain. The CDR3 consists of 13 residues. The germline CDR1 and CDR2 sequences are LNHDA and SQIVND (reference sequence). V was shortened by 11 bases and J by 7 bases, with 18 bases between the two germline ends.